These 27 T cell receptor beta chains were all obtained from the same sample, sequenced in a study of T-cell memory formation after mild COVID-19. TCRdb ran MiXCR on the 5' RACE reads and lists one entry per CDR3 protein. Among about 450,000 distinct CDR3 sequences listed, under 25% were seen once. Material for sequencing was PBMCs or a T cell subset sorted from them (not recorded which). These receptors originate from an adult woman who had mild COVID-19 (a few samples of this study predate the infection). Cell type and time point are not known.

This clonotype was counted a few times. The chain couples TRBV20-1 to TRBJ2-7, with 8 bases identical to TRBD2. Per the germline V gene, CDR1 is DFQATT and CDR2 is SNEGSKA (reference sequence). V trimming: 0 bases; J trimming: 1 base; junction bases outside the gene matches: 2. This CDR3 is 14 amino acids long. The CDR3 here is CSARERGVSYEQYF. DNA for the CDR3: TGCAGTGCTAGAGAGCGGGGGGTATCCTACGAGCAGTACTTC.

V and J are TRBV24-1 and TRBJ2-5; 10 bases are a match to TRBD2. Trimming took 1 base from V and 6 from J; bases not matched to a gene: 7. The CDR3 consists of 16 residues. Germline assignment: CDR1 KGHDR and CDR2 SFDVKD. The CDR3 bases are TGTGCCACCAGTGATTTCCAGCGGGGGGGCCTCAAGACCCAGTACTTC. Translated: CATSDFQRGGLKTQYF.

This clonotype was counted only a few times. Here the CDR3 reads CASSRPGQSYEQYF. Here the CDR3 DNA reads TGTGCCAGCAGCCGGCCGGGACAGTCCTACGAGCAGTACTTC. The rearrangement uses TRBV7-9 and TRBJ2-7; 7 nucleotides match TRBD1. V gave up 5 bases and J gave up 1 base; unmatched junction bases: 5. The CDR3 totals 14 residues. Germline assignment: CDR1 SEHNR and CDR2 FQNEAQ (reference sequence). Supplemented by reference TRBV7-9 and TRBJ2-7, the full variable domain reads DTGVSQNPRHKITKRGQNVTFRCDPISEHNRLYWYRQTLGQGPEFLTYFQNEAQLEKSRLLSDRFSAERPKGSFSTLEIQRTEQGDSAMYLCASSRPGQSYEQYFGPGTRLTVT.

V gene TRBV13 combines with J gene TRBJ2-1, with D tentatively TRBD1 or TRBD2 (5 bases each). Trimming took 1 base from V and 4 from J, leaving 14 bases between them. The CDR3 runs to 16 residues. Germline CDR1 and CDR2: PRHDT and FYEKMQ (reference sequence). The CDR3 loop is CASSLDRSGAYNEQFF. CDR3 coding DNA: TGTGCCAGCAGCTTAGATCGTTCCGGGGCGTACAATGAGCAGTTCTTC.

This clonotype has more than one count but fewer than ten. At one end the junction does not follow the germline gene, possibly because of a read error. The chain's CDR3 is CASSPGTGKGEF. As DNA, the CDR3 is TGTGCCAGCAGCCCAGGAACAGGGAAGGGGGAGTTT. The chain recombines TRBV3-1 with TRBJ1-1, with a tentative D call TRBD1 (6 bases). CDR3 length: 12 residues. Germline V gives CDR1 LGHDT, CDR2 YNNKEL (reference sequence).

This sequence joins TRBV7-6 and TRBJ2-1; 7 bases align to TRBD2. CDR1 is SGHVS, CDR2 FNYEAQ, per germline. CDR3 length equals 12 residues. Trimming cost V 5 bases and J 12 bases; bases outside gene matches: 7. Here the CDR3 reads CASSQGLDGQFF. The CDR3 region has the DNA TGTGCCAGCAGCCAAGGACTAGATGGGCAGTTCTTC.

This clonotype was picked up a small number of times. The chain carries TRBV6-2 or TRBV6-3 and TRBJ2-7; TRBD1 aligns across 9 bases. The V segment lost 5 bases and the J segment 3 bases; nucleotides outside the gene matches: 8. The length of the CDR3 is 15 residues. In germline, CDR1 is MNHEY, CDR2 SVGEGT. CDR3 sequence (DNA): TGTGCCAGCAGTACCGCCGGGACAGGGCGCTACGAGCAGTACTTC. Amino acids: CASSTAGTGRYEQYF.

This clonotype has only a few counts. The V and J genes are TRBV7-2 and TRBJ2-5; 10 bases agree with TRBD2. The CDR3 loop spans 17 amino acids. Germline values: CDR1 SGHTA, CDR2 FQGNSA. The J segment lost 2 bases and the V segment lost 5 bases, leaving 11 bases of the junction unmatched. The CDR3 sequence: CASSPGLSGGGQETQYF. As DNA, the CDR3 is TGTGCCAGCAGCCCCGGACTGAGCGGGGGGGGTCAAGAGACCCAGTACTTC.

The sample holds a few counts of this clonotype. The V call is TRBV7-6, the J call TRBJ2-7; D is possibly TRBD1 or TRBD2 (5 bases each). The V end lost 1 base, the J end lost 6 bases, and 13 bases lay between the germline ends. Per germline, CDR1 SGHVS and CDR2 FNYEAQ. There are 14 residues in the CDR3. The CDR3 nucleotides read TGTGCCAGCAGCTTAGGAGAGGGGCTGGGCGAGCAGTACTTC. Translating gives CASSLGEGLGEQYF.

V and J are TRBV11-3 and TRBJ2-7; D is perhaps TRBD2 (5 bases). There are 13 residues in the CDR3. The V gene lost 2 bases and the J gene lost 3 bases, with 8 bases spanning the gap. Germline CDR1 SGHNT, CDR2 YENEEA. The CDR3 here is CASSLFAGYEQYF. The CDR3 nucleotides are TGTGCCAGCAGCTTATTTGCGGGCTACGAGCAGTACTTC.

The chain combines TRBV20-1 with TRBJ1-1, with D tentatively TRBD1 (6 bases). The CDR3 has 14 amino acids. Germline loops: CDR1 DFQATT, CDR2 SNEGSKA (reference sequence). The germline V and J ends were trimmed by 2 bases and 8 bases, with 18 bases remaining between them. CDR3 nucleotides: TGCAGTGCTAGACAGGGACACGACACTTTAGAAGCTTTCTTT. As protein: CSARQGHDTLEAFF.

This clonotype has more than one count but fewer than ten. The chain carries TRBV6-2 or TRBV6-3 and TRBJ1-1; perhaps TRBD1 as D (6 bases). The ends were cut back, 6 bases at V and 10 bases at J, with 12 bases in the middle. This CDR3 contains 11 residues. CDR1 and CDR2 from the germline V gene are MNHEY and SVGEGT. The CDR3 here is CASRLGQGAFF. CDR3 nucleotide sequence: TGTGCCAGCAGATTGGGACAAGGAGCTTTCTTT.

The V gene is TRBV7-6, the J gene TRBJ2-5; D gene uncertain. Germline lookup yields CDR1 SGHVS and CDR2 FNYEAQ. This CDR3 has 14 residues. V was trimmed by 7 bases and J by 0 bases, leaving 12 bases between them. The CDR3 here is CASTPLRYQETQYF. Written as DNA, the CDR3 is TGTGCCAGCACCCCCCTTCGGTACCAAGAGACCCAGTACTTC.

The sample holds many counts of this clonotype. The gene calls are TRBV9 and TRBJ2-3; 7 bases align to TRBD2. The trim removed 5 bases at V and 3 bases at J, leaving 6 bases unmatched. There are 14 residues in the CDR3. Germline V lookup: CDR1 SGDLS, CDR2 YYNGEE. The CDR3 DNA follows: TGTGCCAGCAGAAGTGGGGGGGGTACAGATACGCAGTATTTT. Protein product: CASRSGGGTDTQYF.

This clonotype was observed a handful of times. CDR3 sequence: CASSSYRGRTEAFF. The CDR3 nucleotides read TGTGCCAGCAGCTCCTACAGGGGGCGAACTGAAGCTTTCTTT. This chain connects TRBV7-9 to TRBJ1-1, with 9 bases fitting TRBD1. The V segment lost 4 bases and the J segment 5 bases; nucleotides outside the gene matches: 5. Per the germline V gene, CDR1 is SEHNR and CDR2 is FQNEAQ (reference sequence). There are 14 residues in the CDR3.

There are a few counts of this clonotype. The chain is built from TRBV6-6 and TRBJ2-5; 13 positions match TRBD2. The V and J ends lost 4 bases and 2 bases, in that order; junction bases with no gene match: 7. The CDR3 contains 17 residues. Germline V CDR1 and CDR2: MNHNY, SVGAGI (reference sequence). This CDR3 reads CASSFTSGGAVQETQYF. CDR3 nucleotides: TGTGCCAGCAGTTTCACTAGCGGGGGGGCCGTACAAGAGACCCAGTACTTC.

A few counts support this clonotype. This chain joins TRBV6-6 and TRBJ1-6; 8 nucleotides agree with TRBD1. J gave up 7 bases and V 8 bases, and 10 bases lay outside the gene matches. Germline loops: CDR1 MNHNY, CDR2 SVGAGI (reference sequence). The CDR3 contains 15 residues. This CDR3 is CASVGTGGRNSPLHF. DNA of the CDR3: TGTGCCAGCGTGGGGACAGGAGGAAGGAATTCACCCCTCCACTTT.

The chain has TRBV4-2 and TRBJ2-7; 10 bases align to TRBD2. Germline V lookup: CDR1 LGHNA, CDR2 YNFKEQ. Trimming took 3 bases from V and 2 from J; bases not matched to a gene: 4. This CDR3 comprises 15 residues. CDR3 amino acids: CASSQELAGAYEQYF. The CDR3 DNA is TGTGCCAGCAGCCAGGAGCTAGCGGGAGCCTACGAGCAGTACTTC.

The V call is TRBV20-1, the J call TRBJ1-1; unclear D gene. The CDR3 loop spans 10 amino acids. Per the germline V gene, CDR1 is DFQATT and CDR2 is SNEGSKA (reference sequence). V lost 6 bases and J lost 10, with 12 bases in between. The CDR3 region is CSARNIGAFF. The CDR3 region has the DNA TGCAGTGCCAGGAATATCGGAGCTTTCTTT.

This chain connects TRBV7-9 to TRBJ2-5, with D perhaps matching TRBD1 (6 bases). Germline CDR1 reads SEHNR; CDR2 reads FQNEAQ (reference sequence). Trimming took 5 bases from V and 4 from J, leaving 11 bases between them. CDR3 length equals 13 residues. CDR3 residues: CASSRRDIETQYF. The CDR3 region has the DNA TGTGCCAGCAGCCGCCGGGACATAGAGACCCAGTACTTC. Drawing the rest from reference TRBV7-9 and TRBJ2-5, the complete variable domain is DTGVSQNPRHKITKRGQNVTFRCDPISEHNRLYWYRQTLGQGPEFLTYFQNEAQLEKSRLLSDRFSAERPKGSFSTLEIQRTEQGDSAMYLCASSRRDIETQYFGPGTRLLVL.

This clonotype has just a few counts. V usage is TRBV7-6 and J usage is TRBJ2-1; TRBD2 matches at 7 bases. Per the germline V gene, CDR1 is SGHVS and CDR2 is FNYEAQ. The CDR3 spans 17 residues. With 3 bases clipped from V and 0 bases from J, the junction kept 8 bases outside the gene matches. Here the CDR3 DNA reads TGTGCCAGCAGCTTGCCTTTGGGCGGGAGCTCCTACAATGAGCAGTTCTTC. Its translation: CASSLPLGGSSYNEQFF. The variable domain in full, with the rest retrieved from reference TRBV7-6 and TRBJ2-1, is GAGVSQSPRYKVTKRGQDVALRCDPISGHVSLYWYRQALGQGPEFLTYFNYEAQQDKSGLPNDRFSAERPEGSISTLTIQRTEQRDSAMYRCASSLPLGGSSYNEQFFGPGTRLTVL.

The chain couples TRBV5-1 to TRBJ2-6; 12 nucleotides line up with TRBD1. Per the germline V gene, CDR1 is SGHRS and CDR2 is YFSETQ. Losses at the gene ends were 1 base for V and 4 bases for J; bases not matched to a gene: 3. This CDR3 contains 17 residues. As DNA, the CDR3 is TGCGCCAGCAGCTTGCGGGACAGGGGGCGAGGGGCCAACGTCCTGACTTTC. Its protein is CASSLRDRGRGANVLTF. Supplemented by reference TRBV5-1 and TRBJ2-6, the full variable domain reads KAGVTQTPRYLIKTRGQQVTLSCSPISGHRSVSWYQQTPGQGLQFLFEYFSETQRNKGNFPGRFSGRQFSNSRSEMNVSTLELGDSALYLCASSLRDRGRGANVLTFGAGSRLTVL.

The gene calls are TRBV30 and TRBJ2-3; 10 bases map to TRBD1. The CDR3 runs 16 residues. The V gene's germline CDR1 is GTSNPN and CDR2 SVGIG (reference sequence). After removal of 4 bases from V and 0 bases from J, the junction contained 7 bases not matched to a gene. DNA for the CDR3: TGTGCCTGGACTAGGACAGGGGGTACTAGCACAGATACGCAGTATTTT. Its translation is CAWTRTGGTSTDTQYF.

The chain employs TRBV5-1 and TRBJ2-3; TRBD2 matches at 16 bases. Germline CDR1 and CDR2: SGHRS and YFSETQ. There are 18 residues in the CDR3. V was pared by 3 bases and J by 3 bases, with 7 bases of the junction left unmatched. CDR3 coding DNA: TGCGCCAGCAGCTCGGGACTAGCGGGAGGGCTAGGAACAGATACGCAGTATTTT. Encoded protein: CASSSGLAGGLGTDTQYF.

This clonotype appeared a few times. The CDR3 coding sequence is TGCGCCAGCAGCCCCGGACAGGGCAGTCAGCCCCAGCATTTT. Encoded protein: CASSPGQGSQPQHF. V and J are TRBV5-1 and TRBJ1-5, with TRBD1 matching 8 bases. There are 14 residues in the CDR3. V trimming: 4 bases; J trimming: 6 bases; junction bases outside the gene matches: 6. Germline assignment: CDR1 SGHRS and CDR2 YFSETQ.

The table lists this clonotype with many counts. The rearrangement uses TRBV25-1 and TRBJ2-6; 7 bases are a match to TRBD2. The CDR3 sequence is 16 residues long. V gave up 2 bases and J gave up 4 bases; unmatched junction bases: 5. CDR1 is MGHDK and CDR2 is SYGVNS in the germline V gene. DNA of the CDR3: TGTGCCAGCAGTGAACAGGGAGGGAGAGGGGCCAACGTCCTGACTTTC. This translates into CASSEQGGRGANVLTF.

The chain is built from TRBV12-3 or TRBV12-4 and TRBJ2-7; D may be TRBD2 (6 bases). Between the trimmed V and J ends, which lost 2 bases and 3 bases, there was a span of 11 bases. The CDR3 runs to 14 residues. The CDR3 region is CASSLTGLFYEQYF. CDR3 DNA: TGTGCCAGCAGTTTAACGGGACTGTTCTACGAGCAGTACTTC.